This T cell receptor beta chain was captured by sequencing in a study of molecular identifiers for immune sequencing clone quantification. Study-level results: Clones exceeding 20 RNA copies carried over 97% of effector molecules but under 1% of naive-cell molecules.

There are 16 residues in the CDR3. Deletions cut 0 bases from V and 3 bases from J, with 16 bases between. The V gene's germline CDR1 is DFQATT and CDR2 SNEGSKA (reference sequence). A few counts support this clonotype. Its antigen is unidentified. As previously described, bulk TCR libraries were made using listed TCR primers. TCRdb re-derived calls from the PCR reads in MiXCR, one entry per CDR3 protein. The data show around 470,000 distinct CDR3 sequences, 20% to 25% seen once. Naive CD8 T cells were sorted as CD8+CD4-CCR7+CD45RA+. V gene TRBV20-1 combines with J gene TRBJ2-3, with D perhaps TRBD2 (5 bases). The receptor was isolated from a human donor in good health. Some libraries in this study had Jurkat cell RNA spiked in. The sample comprised naive CD8+ T cells from blood, with Jurkat cell RNA spiked in. Subset given: FACS-sorted CD8+CD4-CCR7+CD45RA+ naive T cells. CDR3 sequence: CSARDLESSITDTQYF. The CDR3 nucleotides read TGCAGTGCTAGAGATCTGGAGTCTAGCATAACAGATACGCAGTATTTT.